The sequence of this T cell receptor beta chain was determined in a study of T cell repertoires in cytomegalovirus infection. Regarding the study as a whole: It was HLA-C-restricted CMV-specific TCR beta clonotypes that dominated the response ex vivo.

With respect to this clonotype: The antigen is not known.

TCRdb processed the reads anew with MiXCR; each CDR3 protein has one entry. Of roughly 120,000 distinct CDR3 sequences listed, 32% are singletons. This CDR3 region has 13 residues. The V end lost 4 bases, the J end lost 4 bases, and 11 bases lay between the germline ends. Germline-derived CDR1 and CDR2 are SGHRS and YFSETQ. J is TRBJ1-2 and V is TRBV5-1, with D possibly matching TRBD1 (6 bases). The sequence came from a human donor in good health (CMV status not recorded). Some clones in this sample may be carry-over from other donors' samples. The sequenced sample was CD8+ T cells from cultured PBMCs, obtained from culture after CMV antigen stimulation. As DNA, the CDR3 is TGCGCCAGCAGCCCTGGGGGGCTCTATGGCTACACCTTC. Translated: CASSPGGLYGYTF.